This T cell receptor (beta chain) was identified during a study of blood T cell repertoires in COVID-19 (dated by TCRdb to the early 2020s). For the wider study: Samples covering the acute and convalescent phases of COVID-19 were provided by collaborators in the United States, Italy and Spain. The prospective study material was composed of cDNA or gDNA derived from T cells, B-cell-depleted T cells, or PBMCs. Deeply sampled blood TCRbeta repertoires from subjects exposed to, actively infected with, or recovered from COVID-19 were included in the dataset. The repertoires were made available in a free public database intended to serve as a resource for research on the immune response to SARS-CoV-2. The samples were drawn from two sources: the first 160 participants of the ongoing ImmuneRACE study, and 950 to 1,500 subjects contributed by 6 global collaborators. Sample metadata almost always included a de-identified subject ID, COVID-19 status, age in years and sex. Where available, HLA class I and class II types were obtained from metadata supplied by the sample provider rather than from assay-based typing.

In Seattle, one collaborating source enrolled patients while the infection was active and tracked those patients longitudinally over the course of disease. Each collaborating institution followed its own protocols to collect whole blood in K2EDTA tubes. For TCRbeta analysis, collaborator samples were shipped as frozen whole blood, as isolated PBMCs, or as DNA extracted from either sample type. TCRbeta CDR3 regions were amplified from genomic DNA by means of the immunoSEQ Assay, a bias-controlled multiplex PCR. On the authors' methods: The number of nucleated cells in each sample was estimated from the amplification of reference gene primers within the assay. To quantify the absolute abundance of each unique TCRbeta CDR3 rearrangement, sequence reads were collapsed and filtered. For each sample, productive Simpson clonality was calculated as the square root of Simpson's diversity index across productive rearrangements. The table was pulled from immuneACCESS by TCRdb, which kept in-frame rearrangements only. Such tables lose some clones; where checked, under half of the loss comes from unresolved V genes, and the rest has no known cause. That table furnishes V, J and clone size, whereas the DNA furnished D and trimming. Within this sample are about 160,000 clones, with around 93% of them counted one time only. The ten top clones hold around 4.6% of the sample.

CDR1 and CDR2, looked up from the germline V gene (reference sequence), are LNHNV and YYDKDF. V and J are truncated by 3 bases and 4 bases respectively, leaving an intervening sequence of 10 bases. The CDR3 numbers 14 residues from cysteine through phenylalanine. The retained sequence is limited to the CDR3, 42 bases, with the frame set at the first base. Results the study describes overall, beyond this receptor: The quantity of clinical and demographic metadata differed by source and by participant and was supplied without curation.

This clone was recorded only once. It has no known antigen specificity. Base qualities are missing; no much larger clone stands one base away. This sequence was found in a man younger than 40 with COVID-19, enrolled during active disease. The sequence is built from TRBV15 and TRBJ1-3; confidence is insufficient to name the D gene. Sequenced material: peripheral blood. The bases read TGTGCCACCAGCAGCGCAGTTGCAGGAAACACCATATATTTT. It translates as CATSSAVAGNTIYF.